The text below deals with one TCR beta chain. The antigen it binds to is not known. Per-nucleotide qualities are absent, and no much larger clonotype sits a single base away. This sample is drawn from a study of cytomegalovirus exposure and HLA in healthy donors (dated by TCRdb to 2015 to 2018). General notes on the study: An earlier analysis of several hundred of the donors reported approximately 300 Gb of sequence data and 95 million to 140 million unique TCR beta sequences obtained from about 180 million T cells. Donor age, sex, ethnicity and CMV serostatus were collected together with the repertoire data. A separate validation cohort of some 130 different subjects was used in addition to the roughly 700-subject first cohort. Among 398 genotyped donors of the cohort, an average of about 240,000 unique TCR beta nucleotide sequences was sequenced per donor, of which 15% to 20% were non-productive. Rather than drawing on any new phenotypic data, the later analysis identified candidate immune exposures from TCR beta sequences and the way those sequences occurred across donors. To predict cytomegalovirus infection status, the study brought together high-throughput TCR immunosequencing, statistical association of individual TCRs with disease status, and machine learning. An early release that covered 500 to 800 HLA-typed donors contained approximately 300 gigabases of sequencing data and approximately 85 million unique TCR sequences. A later genetic analysis used genome-wide SNP genotypes for about 60% of the roughly 670 donors, treating that subset as a discovery cohort. In an earlier analysis of about 590 of the donors, high-throughput TCR beta sequencing was used to judge whether each TCR beta V gene segment behaved as functional or pseudogenic. Every repertoire in the discovery cohort had been generated on one and the same sequencing platform. A few DR-DQ haplotypes were treated as single units for association and clustering because of strong linkage in the cohort. Typing coverage differed by locus: A, B, C, DRB1 and DQB1 were typed in roughly 620-630 donors, DQA1 in about 550, DPA1 in nearly 610, and DPB1 in 400 to 490. The aim of the study was to test whether cataloging public T cell receptors could identify signatures of past pathogen exposure. Of the 300 to 450 genotyped donors, roughly 76% were placed in the genetic ancestry cluster associated with self-reported Caucasian donors. Using immunosequencing, the study profiled T cell repertoires from about 650 subjects and related those repertoires to cytomegalovirus serostatus. HLA typing included class I and class II loci at four-digit resolution. A later analysis re-examined previously published TCR beta repertoires from hundreds of donors and added high-resolution HLA genotyping to investigate patterns of TCR occurrence. What the authors observed across the whole study: A few of the identified cytomegalovirus-associated TCR beta chains were confirmed in vitro to be specific for cytomegalovirus antigens. Sequencing depth was assumed to be roughly uniform across donors in the presence/absence analyses, though that assumption may not hold. Assigning TCR associations to individual alleles was difficult when HLA alleles, especially DR and DQ, strongly co-occurred. Because HLA typing was missing for some donors at each locus, association tests included only the typed subset. Specific HLA alleles were associated with around 18,000 TCR beta sequences at a false discovery rate of 0.05 in a later analysis. Over 15 rarely observed V segments, including chromosome 9 orphons, were excluded from the earlier analysis of a few hundred of the donors because counts were too low. A further reported finding was that TCR beta sequences accurately predicted the HLA-A and HLA-B alleles for most subjects in the first cohort. The study gave a list of roughly 150 TCR beta chains associated with cytomegalovirus. In a later genetic analysis, a missense DCLRE1C variant was associated with V-gene and J-gene trimming of TCR beta chains, and the association was replicated in an independent cohort. A later analysis reported that several top co-occurrence clusters appeared linked to parvovirus B19, influenza, CMV and Epstein-Barr virus. A later genetic analysis reported fewer N-insertions in productive TCRs among donors in an Asian-associated ancestry cluster than the roughly 690-donor mean. In an earlier analysis of 587 of the donors, most TCR beta V segments appeared in productive rearrangements about 90% or about 30% of the time, broadly matching IMGT annotations. The classifier was reported to diagnose cytomegalovirus status with high specificity and sensitivity in both the original and validation cohorts. Because the 87-base-pair reads could not distinguish some IMGT-functional V segments, including TRBV6-2 and TRBV6-3, those segments were excluded. In a later analysis, HLA-associated TCR beta chains were found to be more clonally expanded and to have lower generation probabilities than equally common non-associated chains. A later analysis found that most CMV-associated TCR beta chains appeared HLA-restricted, with HLA associations seemingly driven largely by CMV exposure. Linkage disequilibrium might explain the correlated functional status among segregating V segments, but an unknown experimental factor could not be ruled out. Across donors, most TCR sequences were observed very rarely, whereas some public TCRs were present in many individuals. CMV serostatus was the only immune exposure information available for the cohort. According to the authors, the approach could potentially be generalized to other disease states and immunological phenotypes. In this cohort, only TCR beta chains were sequenced, and detectable features were limited by the absence of alpha or paired-chain data. A group of highly shared sequence variants was considered likely to be a technical artifact of the sequencing pipeline. According to a later analysis, TCR association rates differed among HLA loci, with DRB1 alleles showing the most associated TCRs and HLA-C alleles showing the fewest.

To prepare the library, the immunoSEQ multiplex PCR assay was applied. For the multiplex PCR, a mixture combining 60 forward primers for TCR Vbeta segments and 13 reverse primers for TCR Jbeta segments was used. A multiplex PCR assay on genomic DNA amplified the CDR3 region of rearranged TCR beta genes. The amplified TCR beta libraries were sequenced on the Illumina HiSeq System as 87-base-pair reads. From the authors' description of their analysis: A later analysis tallied 75 million to 95 million unique TCR beta chains across the 666 repertoires, and around 9.9 million of those chains were shared by two or more donors. A nearest-neighbor algorithm error-corrected the raw reads and collapsed the reads into unique sequences, merging closely related sequences to remove PCR and sequencing errors. Alignment of CDR3 sequences to IMGT reference sequences was used to assign V, D and J gene segments. For a sequence to be retained, a match of at least six nucleotides to both a V gene segment and a J gene segment was required. A rearrangement was called productive if the CDR3 had no stop codons and remained in frame with V and J, and every other rearrangement was called non-productive. Following IMGT convention, CDR3 was defined as the stretch from the second conserved V-encoded cysteine to the conserved J-encoded phenylalanine. Sequences without an unambiguous match to a single V gene segment were excluded from the earlier analysis of about 630 of the donors. An earlier analysis of 500 to 700 of the donors classified V segments as functional when productive rearrangements were above 56.7% and as segregating when the standard deviation between donors was above 5%. A statistical classification framework was developed to diagnose cytomegalovirus status using the catalog of TCR beta chain sequences. A later analysis assigned V and J genes by comparing TCR nucleotide sequences with IMGT/GENE-DB human TR gene sequences. The TCRdist pipeline was used in a later analysis to assign CDR3 sequences and most-parsimonious VDJ recombination scenarios. In a later analysis, every TCR beta chain was defined by the combination of its CDR3 amino acid sequence and its V-gene family, and reads without a unique V-gene family were dropped. A later analysis removed roughly 590 highly shared, low-generation-probability nucleotide sequences to deal with suspected cross-contamination and a sequencing artifact. In a later analysis, a clonal expansion index was calculated for each public chain from normalized within-repertoire ranks of inferred template counts. In a later analysis, generation probabilities were computed using a VDJ recombination model fitted to out-of-frame rearrangements, and the results were checked against IGoR. Hypergeometric tests were used in a later analysis to score TCR-TCR, TCR-HLA and TCR-CMV co-occurrence, with a repertoire-size bias correction applied to the TCR pairs. In a later analysis, false discovery rates were estimated by permuting HLA or CMV assignments 20 times. In a later analysis, co-occurring TCRs were grouped using DBSCAN, and TCRdist sequence similarity was added for clustering within HLA-allele-positive subsets. Repertoires with fewer than 30,000 or more than 120,000 public chains were left out of co-occurrence clustering, as were five repertoires with anomalous nucleotide sharing. TCRdb retrieved this table from immuneACCESS and kept in-frame rearrangements only. Not all clones are present; in checked studies, unresolved V genes account for under half, and no reason is known for the remainder. From that table come the V and J calls and clone size; the DNA was used to work out D and trimming. The sample table contains around 150,000 clones; only one count was recorded for 70% to 80% of them. The biggest ten clones account for about 1.3% of the sample.

The cohort was made up of about 610 healthy bone marrow donors. All cohort members were sampled while nominally healthy, although unrecorded immune exposures were likely present. The donor was CMV seronegative and belonged to the group of around 350 seronegative cohort members. Every donor gave a peripheral blood sample, and the peripheral blood mononuclear cells from that sample were used for TCR beta sequencing. The Qiagen DNeasy Blood Extraction Kit was used to extract genomic DNA from the blood cell samples. The V end gives up 4 bases and the J end 5 bases, leaving 11 bases in the junction not matched to a gene. From the cysteine up to the phenylalanine, the CDR3 has a length of 16 residues. CDR3 DNA is the only sequence kept; it has 48 bases, read in frame from the first base. Per the germline V gene, SGHDT is the CDR1 and YYEEEE is the CDR2.

Sequenced input: PBMCs. This clonotype was sampled from a man aged 55 to 70 in good health and CMV-seronegative. The receptor chain draws on TRBV5-6 and TRBJ2-2; a stretch of 7 junction bases matches TRBD2. The sequenced DNA: TGTGCCAGCAGCCCAACGACTAGCCGGGTGACCGGGGAGCTGTTTTTT. Its translation reads: CASSPTTSRVTGELFF.